This T cell receptor beta chain was identified in a study of cytomegalovirus exposure and HLA in healthy donors. The study, taken as a whole, reports: Sequencing artifact likely explains a cluster of highly shared sequence variants. Looking again later, the authors saw that most CMV-associated TCR beta chains seemed HLA-restricted.

Vbeta (60) and Jbeta (13) primers were used in the PCR. The table came from immunoSEQ multiplex PCR; TCRdb's copy has only in-frame clones and leaves some out. The top ten clones hold approximately 4% of a sample with about 130,000 clones, approximately 79% of them seen once. On this clone itself: Its matching antigen is unknown.

This TCR was recovered from a man aged 18 to 35 in good health and CMV-seropositive. Material for sequencing was PBMCs.

The CDR3 sequence is CASSPLSRRETQYF. The CDR3 DNA sequence: TGTGCCAGCAGTCCTCTGAGCCGGCGGGAGACCCAGTACTTC. The chain couples TRBV27 to TRBJ2-5; no definite D call. Germline V gene lookup returns CDR1 MNHEY and CDR2 SMNVEV (reference sequence). V was pared by 5 bases and J by 5 bases, with 15 bases between. The CDR3 contains 14 residues.